What follows are 8 T cell receptor beta chains derived from one specimen sequenced in a study of Ad26.COV2.S vaccination and SARS-CoV-2 variants. Using immunoSEQ multiplex PCR, the repertoire was profiled, and TCRdb retains in-frame clones only, with some absent. The repertoire holds a few hundred thousand clones, around 87% seen once, with less than 4% in the top ten. The sample's treatment: around 19 received Ad26.COV2.S at low or high dose, single or two shots; several received placebo; per-sample allocation not given. Sampling took place 63 days after the first vaccine or placebo injection. Sequences were derived from peripheral blood, sampled in a trial of Ad26.COV2.S vaccine versus placebo. The receptors here all came from a person aged 18-60 years who received the Ad26.COV2.S COVID-19 vaccine or a placebo.

Notes on this clone: Other DNA sequences in this specimen translate into the identical CDR3. The J gene is TRBJ1-1, the V gene TRBV12-3 or TRBV12-4, with D tentatively TRBD1 (5 bases). The CDR3 runs to 13 residues. V was trimmed by 4 bases and J by 1 base, leaving 7 bases between them. In DNA, the CDR3 is TGTGCCAGCAGTTCCGGACAGAACACTGAAGCTTTCTTT. Translation gives CASSSGQNTEAFF.

This chain uses TRBV13 with TRBJ2-7, with D maybe TRBD1 (6 bases). CDR1 is PRHDT and CDR2 is FYEKMQ in the germline V gene (reference sequence). Trimming took 5 bases from V and 3 from J, leaving 17 bases between them. This CDR3 contains 15 residues. In DNA, the CDR3 is TGTGCCAGCAGCCTTAAACAGGGATTGAGCTACGAGCAGTACTTC. It encodes CASSLKQGLSYEQYF.

The V call is TRBV7-3, the J call TRBJ2-2, with 7 bases that match TRBD2. Germline V gene data show CDR1 as SGHTA and CDR2 as FQGTGA. The CDR3 consists of 15 residues. V shed 4 bases and J 5 bases; nucleotides not matched to a gene: 7. CDR3 protein: CASSSGGGMTGELFF. The CDR3 nucleotides are TGTGCCAGCAGCTCCGGCGGGGGAATGACCGGGGAGCTGTTTTTT.

The gene calls are TRBV3-1 (or the pseudogene TRBV3-2) and TRBJ2-2; D unclear. Germline V CDR1 and CDR2: LGHDT, YNNKEL (reference sequence). V lost 1 base, J lost 6 bases, and 9 bases lay in between. The CDR3 length is 14 residues. CDR3 sequence reads: CASSQAEFAGELFF. As DNA, the CDR3 is TGTGCCAGCAGCCAAGCTGAGTTTGCCGGGGAGCTGTTTTTT.

The chain uses TRBV29-1 and TRBJ1-1, with 8 bases that match TRBD1. CDR1 and CDR2 (germline): SQVTM, ANQGSEA. CDR3 size: 12 residues. The trim removed 7 bases at V and 1 base at J, leaving 2 bases unmatched. The CDR3 is CSGGQGNTEAFF. The CDR3 DNA reads TGCAGCGGTGGACAGGGGAACACTGAAGCTTTCTTT.

The CDR3 DNA follows: TGTGCCAGTAGTATGGGTAGGGCTGGAAACACCATATATTTT. Translated: CASSMGRAGNTIYF. The chain couples TRBV19 to TRBJ1-3; D is unclear. This CDR3 spans 14 amino acids. Per germline, CDR1 LNHDA and CDR2 SQIVND (reference sequence). The V and J ends lost 3 bases and 2 bases respectively, with 8 bases between them.

V usage is TRBV19 and J usage is TRBJ1-6, with D tentatively TRBD1 (5 bases). V was trimmed by 7 bases and J by 0 bases, leaving 13 bases between them. This CDR3 is 16 amino acids long. Germline CDR1 and CDR2: LNHDA and SQIVND (reference sequence). The CDR3 DNA reads TGTGCCAGTAAGGGGACGCTGAGCTCCTATAATTCACCCCTCCACTTT. Translated, it gives CASKGTLSSYNSPLHF. The whole variable domain, filled in from reference TRBV19 and TRBJ1-6, reads DGGITQSPKYLFRKEGQNVTLSCEQNLNHDAMYWYRQDPGQGLRLIYYSQIVNDFQKGDIAEGYSVSREKKESFPLTVTSAQKNPTAFYLCASKGTLSSYNSPLHFGNGTRLTVT.

V usage is TRBV7-2 and J usage is TRBJ2-3, with 8 bases that match TRBD2. The length of the CDR3 is 14 residues. Germline CDR1 SGHTA, CDR2 FQGNSA. The J segment lost 3 bases and the V segment lost 6 bases, leaving 5 bases of the junction unmatched. The CDR3 protein is CASRRSGNTDTQYF. The CDR3 nucleotides read TGTGCCAGCAGACGTAGCGGGAATACAGATACGCAGTATTTT.